This T cell receptor beta chain was obtained from a study of PD-1 blockade in classical Hodgkin lymphoma. CDR3 length: 16 amino acids. In germline, CDR1 is MGHRA, CDR2 YSYEKL. The V and J ends lost 0 bases and 7 bases respectively, with 18 bases between them. Time point reported: cycle 4 day 1 (C4D1), after 6 weeks of nivolumab. The patients all showed relapse after autologous stem cell transplantation, while their brentuximab vedotin exposure varied. Patients' outcomes at their best amounted to complete response, partial response or progressive disease. TCRdb keeps only in-frame clones here, not all; method: immunoSEQ multiplex PCR. The top ten clones hold roughly 18% of a sample with tens of thousands of clones, roughly four fifths of them seen once.

The TCR sequence derives from a human donor with classical Hodgkin lymphoma. The chain employs TRBV4-1 and TRBJ1-2, with unresolved D. The sequences come from peripheral blood mononuclear cells (PBMCs), collected before the fourth cycle of nivolumab. CDR3 sequence reads: CASSQDITPGIGGYTF. The CDR3 DNA sequence: TGCGCCAGCAGCCAAGATATAACGCCGGGAATAGGTGGCTACACCTTC.